This T cell receptor beta chain was documented in a study of PD-L1 blockade in urothelial cancer. Stated time point: peripheral blood 6 weeks after treatment start. Findings and limits, study-wide: Pretreatment peripheral blood TCR clonality that fell below the median predicted better survival among the patients studied.

Note on this clone: Its antigen remains unknown.

Profiling relied on immunoSEQ multiplex PCR, and the TCRdb table lists in-frame clones only, not all of them. Of roughly 100,000 clones in the sample, 83% were seen once. With V trimmed by 3 bases and J by 2 bases, 6 bases remained unmatched. The CDR3 extends over 15 amino acids. Germline V gene lookup returns CDR1 SGHTA and CDR2 FQGNSA. The chain is built from TRBV7-2 and TRBJ1-1, with 7 bases aligning to TRBD1. This TCR derives from a man between 65 and 85 years old with urothelial cancer. The input for sequencing was PBMCs, taken around atezolizumab (anti-PD-L1) treatment. The CDR3 loop is CASSFMGQTNTEAFF. The CDR3 DNA sequence: TGTGCCAGCAGCTTCATGGGACAGACAAACACTGAAGCTTTCTTT.